These 19 T cell receptor beta chains were all obtained from the same sample, sequenced in a study of cytomegalovirus exposure and HLA in healthy donors. Both 60 Vbeta primers and 13 Jbeta primers went into the PCR. The repertoire was sequenced with immunoSEQ multiplex PCR; TCRdb's copy has only in-frame clones and lacks some. This sample has over 120,000 clones; more than 9.5% occur once, and the top ten carry approximately 1.9%. The sequenced sample consisted of PBMCs. All receptors come from a man in his fifties or sixties in good health and CMV-seronegative.

This clone was counted a few times. The chain couples TRBV30 to TRBJ2-4, with D unresolved. CDR1 is GTSNPN, CDR2 SVGIG, per germline (reference sequence). V was clipped by 2 bases and J by 2 bases, with 7 bases between them. The CDR3 extends over 13 amino acids. CDR3 sequence: CAWSSGPKNIQYF. CDR3 nucleotide sequence: TGTGCCTGGAGTTCAGGTCCCAAAAACATTCAGTACTTC.

The chain recombines TRBV6-4 with TRBJ2-1; 7 nucleotides agree with TRBD1. J gave up 0 bases and V 0 bases, and 5 bases lay outside the gene matches. The CDR3 sequence is 17 residues long. CDR1 and CDR2 (germline): MRHNA, SNTAGT. CDR3: CASSDSGEGASYNEQFF. The CDR3 region has the DNA TGTGCCAGCAGTGACTCAGGAGAGGGGGCCTCCTACAATGAGCAGTTCTTC.

This clone showed up just a few times. The chain joins TRBV11-1 to TRBJ1-3; 9 nucleotides align to TRBD1. With V trimmed by 5 bases and J by 8 bases, 1 base remained unmatched. CDR1 is SGHAT and CDR2 is FQDESV in the germline V gene (reference sequence). The CDR3 consists of 12 residues. The CDR3 here is CASSRQGDTIYF. DNA of the CDR3: TGTGCCAGCAGCCGACAGGGGGACACCATATATTTT.

This clone was observed a few times. This chain joins TRBV4-1 and TRBJ2-1, with 11 bases matching TRBD2. The germline CDR1 and CDR2 sequences are MGHRA and YSYEKL. The CDR3 is 17 amino acids. Trimming removed 0 bases from V and 7 bases from J; junction bases left unmatched: 8. The CDR3 sequence: CASSQDLSSGRENEQFF. CDR3 coding DNA: TGCGCCAGCAGCCAAGATCTGAGTAGCGGGAGGGAGAATGAGCAGTTCTTC.

CDR3 residues: CASSPGQGAHRGYTF. The DNA of the CDR3 is TGTGCCAGCAGCCCAGGACAGGGGGCGCATCGAGGCTACACCTTC. The V and J genes are TRBV5-6 and TRBJ1-2, with 11 bases identical to TRBD1. V lost 4 bases, J lost 8 bases, and 10 bases stayed unmatched. Germline V gene lookup returns CDR1 SGHDT and CDR2 YYEEEE. This CDR3 contains 15 residues.

V is TRBV30 and J is TRBJ1-5; D unresolved. The V gene lost 3 bases and the J gene lost 0 bases, with 9 bases spanning the gap. CDR1 is GTSNPN and CDR2 is SVGIG in the germline V gene (reference sequence). CDR3 length equals 14 residues. In nucleotides, the CDR3 is TGTGCCTGGAGCCTGACGGGTAGCAATCAGCCCCAGCATTTT. It codes for CAWSLTGSNQPQHF. The full variable domain, completed using reference TRBV30 and TRBJ1-5, is SQTIHQWPATLVQPVGSPLSLECTVEGTSNPNLYWYRQAAGRGLQLLFYSVGIGQISSEVPQNLSASRPQDRQFILSSKKLLLSDSGFYLCAWSLTGSNQPQHFGDGTRLSIL.

This clone has more than one count but fewer than ten. The chain joins TRBV7-9 to TRBJ2-7, with 11 nucleotides matching TRBD1. Germline V lookup: CDR1 SEHNR, CDR2 FQNEAQ (reference sequence). This CDR3 is built from 15 residues. V dropped 3 bases and J dropped 3; count of bases not matched to a gene: 4. The CDR3 nucleotides read TGTGCCAGCAGCTTCCAAGGGACAGGGGGCTACGAGCAGTACTTC. Protein sequence: CASSFQGTGGYEQYF.

This clone was seen a few times. The chain couples TRBV6-5 to TRBJ2-1; no clear D. The CDR3 extends over 15 amino acids. Trimming removed 4 bases from V and 0 bases from J, with 10 bases in between. Germline CDR1 MNHEY, CDR2 SVGAGI. CDR3 DNA: TGTGCCAGCAGTTGGAGCCAGAGCTCCTACAATGAGCAGTTCTTC. Its translation: CASSWSQSSYNEQFF.

The chain combines TRBV10-2 with TRBJ2-3; 9 bases fit TRBD2. CDR1 WSHSY and CDR2 SAAADI come from the germline V gene. The CDR3 runs to 14 residues. After removal of 8 bases from V and 2 bases from J, the junction contained 5 bases not matched to a gene. The CDR3 DNA follows: TGCGCCAGCTCCTGGACTAGCGACACAGATACGCAGTATTTT. Translation gives CASSWTSDTDTQYF.

This clone was found a few times. DNA for the CDR3: TGCGCCAGCAGCCAAGTTTTCCCGGGGGGCAGCACGCAGTATTTT. The encoded protein is CASSQVFPGGSTQYF. The chain recombines TRBV4-1 with TRBJ2-3; perhaps TRBD2 as D (7 bases). There are 15 residues in the CDR3. Germline CDR1 and CDR2: MGHRA and YSYEKL. V was cut by 1 base and J by 9 bases, with 17 bases left in between.

This clone was observed a handful of times. The chain joins TRBV4-1 to TRBJ1-2, with D unclear. Trimming shortened V by 0 bases and J by 3 bases, and 14 bases separated the two germline ends. Germline CDR1 reads MGHRA; CDR2 reads YSYEKL. The CDR3 has 16 residues. The CDR3 is CASSQDLAGMDYGYTF. CDR3 in DNA: TGCGCCAGCAGCCAAGATCTGGCGGGCATGGACTATGGCTACACCTTC.

This clone was found a few times. V gene TRBV29-1 combines with J gene TRBJ2-5, with 9 bases matching TRBD2. This CDR3 spans 14 amino acids. The J segment lost 1 base and the V segment lost 4 bases, leaving 4 bases of the junction unmatched. Germline CDR1 and CDR2: SQVTM and ANQGSEA. In DNA, the CDR3 is TGCAGCGTTGTGTTAGCGGGGGTCCAAGAGACCCAGTACTTC. Translated, it gives CSVVLAGVQETQYF.

This clone was detected only a few times. J is TRBJ2-1 and V is TRBV9, with D tentatively TRBD2 (6 bases). CDR3 length equals 16 residues. Trimming took off 0 bases at V and 2 bases at J, with 12 bases between the two ends. Germline CDR1 and CDR2: SGDLS and YYNGEE. The CDR3 DNA reads TGTGCCAGCAGCGTAGGGTCGGGGGAACCCTACAATGAGCAGTTCTTC. Translated: CASSVGSGEPYNEQFF. The entire variable domain, with the rest obtained from reference TRBV9 and TRBJ2-1, is as follows: DSGVTQTPKHLITATGQRVTLRCSPRSGDLSVYWYQQSLDQGLQFLIQYYNGEERAKGNILERFSAQQFPDLHSELNLSSLELGDSALYFCASSVGSGEPYNEQFFGPGTRLTVL.

The V and J genes are TRBV27 and TRBJ2-7, with TRBD1 as a possible D gene (6 bases). The ends were cut back, 4 bases at V and 5 bases at J, with 12 bases in the middle. Germline CDR1 reads MNHEY; CDR2 reads SMNVEV (reference sequence). The CDR3 runs 13 residues. The CDR3 coding sequence is TGTGCCAGCAGTTGGGCAGGGGCTGACGAGCAGTACTTC. Translated, it gives CASSWAGADEQYF.

The chain has TRBV7-2 and TRBJ2-3; 7 bases agree with TRBD2. Losses at the gene ends were 6 bases for V and 7 bases for J; bases not matched to a gene: 13. The germline gives CDR1 SGHTA, CDR2 FQGNSA. This CDR3 region has 15 residues. The CDR3, as DNA: TGTGCCAGCAGATACGGGGACGGGAGGTTACATACGCAGTATTTT. This sequence encodes CASRYGDGRLHTQYF. Full variable domain (rest looked up from reference TRBV7-2 and TRBJ2-3): GAGVSQSPSNKVTEKGKDVELRCDPISGHTALYWYRQSLGQGLEFLIYFQGNSAPDKSGLPSDRFSAERTGGSVSTLTIQRTQQEDSAVYLCASRYGDGRLHTQYFGPGTRLTVL.

This chain links TRBV11-2 with TRBJ2-7; D gene ambiguous. The CDR3 spans 12 residues. Germline lookup yields CDR1 SGHAT and CDR2 FQNNGV. V lost 0 bases and J lost 3, with 3 bases in between. The CDR3 protein is CASSLDNYEQYF. In DNA, the CDR3 is TGTGCCAGCAGCTTAGACAACTACGAGCAGTACTTC.

V gene TRBV27 combines with J gene TRBJ2-7, with 10 bases matching TRBD2. CDR1 and CDR2 (germline): MNHEY, SMNVEV (reference sequence). The V and J ends lost 5 bases and 1 base, in that order; junction bases with no gene match: 2. This CDR3 spans 14 amino acids. In nucleotides, the CDR3 is TGTGCCAGCAGTACTAGCGGGATTTCCTACGAGCAGTACTTC. Its translation is CASSTSGISYEQYF.

This clone was picked up a small number of times. V usage is TRBV30 and J usage is TRBJ2-5; D perhaps matches TRBD2 (7 bases). CDR3 size: 14 residues. Germline V gene lookup returns CDR1 GTSNPN and CDR2 SVGIG (reference sequence). V was trimmed by 0 bases and J by 1 base, leaving 9 bases between them. CDR3 in DNA: TGTGCCTGGAGTGTACGGGGGGCCCAAGAGACCCAGTACTTC. Protein product: CAWSVRGAQETQYF.

This clone was observed a few times. The same CDR3 arises from other DNA sequences in this sample as well. J is TRBJ2-7 and V is TRBV29-1; the match to TRBD2 covers 12 bases. This CDR3 has 14 residues. Unmatched junction bases numbered 4, after V lost 6 bases and J lost 1 base. In germline, CDR1 is SQVTM, CDR2 ANQGSEA. The CDR3 bases are TGCAGCGTCGCACTAGCGGGAGGTTCCTACGAGCAGTACTTC. Translating gives CSVALAGGSYEQYF.